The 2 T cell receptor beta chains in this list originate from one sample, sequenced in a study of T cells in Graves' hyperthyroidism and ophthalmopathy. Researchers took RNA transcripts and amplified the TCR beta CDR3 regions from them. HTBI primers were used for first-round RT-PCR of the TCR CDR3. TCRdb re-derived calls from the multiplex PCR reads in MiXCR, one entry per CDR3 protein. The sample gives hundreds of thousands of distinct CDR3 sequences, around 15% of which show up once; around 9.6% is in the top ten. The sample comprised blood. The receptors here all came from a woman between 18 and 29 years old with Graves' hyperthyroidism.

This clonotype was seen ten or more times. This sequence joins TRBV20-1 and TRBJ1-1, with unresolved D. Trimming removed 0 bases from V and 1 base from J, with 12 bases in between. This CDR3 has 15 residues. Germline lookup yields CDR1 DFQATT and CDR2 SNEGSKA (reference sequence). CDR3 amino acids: CSAREAAGKNTEAFF. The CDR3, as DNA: TGCAGTGCTAGAGAGGCGGCAGGCAAGAACACTGAAGCTTTCTTT.

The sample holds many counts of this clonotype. The CDR3 nucleotides read TGTGCCAGCTCACCACCTGTCAGATACAATGAGCAGTTCTTC. It is translated as CASSPPVRYNEQFF. The chain joins TRBV18 to TRBJ2-1; D gene ambiguous. Germline V gene lookup returns CDR1 KGHSH and CDR2 LQKENI. Trimming removed 0 bases at V and 4 bases at J, with 7 bases between. CDR3 size: 14 residues.